The present TCR beta chain was sequenced within a study of blood T cells in healthy people across ages. With 5 bases clipped from V and 7 bases from J, the junction kept 8 bases outside the gene matches. Germline V gene sequence: CDR1 MNHEY, CDR2 SVGEGT. CDR3 size: 15 residues. A second PCR of about 6 to 11 cycles used a sample-barcoded 5' primer and a J-beta primer mix. Each CDR3 protein is one row after TCRdb ran MiXCR on the 5' RACE reads. The repertoire has some 920,000 distinct CDR3 sequences, about 53% of them found once; the top ten carry about a fifth. This TCR was sampled from a woman aged 55-70 years in good health. Sequencing was done on a sample of blood. The rearrangement uses TRBV6-2 or TRBV6-3 and TRBJ2-1; 10 positions agree with TRBD1. Written as DNA, the CDR3 is TGTGCCAGCAGTGCGGACAGGGGGTTATGGAATGAGCAGTTCTTC. This codes for CASSADRGLWNEQFF.